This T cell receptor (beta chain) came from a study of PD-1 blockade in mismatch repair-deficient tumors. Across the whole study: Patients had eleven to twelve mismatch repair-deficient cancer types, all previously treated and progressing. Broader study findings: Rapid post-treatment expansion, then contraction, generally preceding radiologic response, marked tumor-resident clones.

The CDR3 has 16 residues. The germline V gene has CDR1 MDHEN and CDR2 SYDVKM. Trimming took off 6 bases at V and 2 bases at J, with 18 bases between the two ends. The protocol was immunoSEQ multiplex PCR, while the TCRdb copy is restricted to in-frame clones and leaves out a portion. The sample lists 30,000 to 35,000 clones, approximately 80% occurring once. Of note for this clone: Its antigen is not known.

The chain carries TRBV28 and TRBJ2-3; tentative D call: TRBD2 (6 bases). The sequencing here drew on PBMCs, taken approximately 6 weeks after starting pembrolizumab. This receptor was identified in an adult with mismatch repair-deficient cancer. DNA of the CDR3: TGTGCCAGCAGGACCCTGACTAGTAGGTCCACAGATACGCAGTATTTT. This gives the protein CASRTLTSRSTDTQYF. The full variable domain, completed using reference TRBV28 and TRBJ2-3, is DVKVTQSSRYLVKRTGEKVFLECVQDMDHENMFWYRQDPGLGLRLIYFSYDVKMKEKGDIPEGYSVSREKKERFSLILESASTNQTSMYLCASRTLTSRSTDTQYFGPGTRLTVL.